The sequence of this TCR beta chain was determined in a study of T cell responses to AZD1222 COVID-19 vaccine. Germline V gives CDR1 SGDLS, CDR2 YYNGEE. Unmatched junction bases numbered 6, after V lost 0 bases and J lost 3 bases. The CDR3 totals 15 residues. Only in-frame clones appear in the TCRdb table, and some are missing; sequencing was by immunoSEQ multiplex PCR. The repertoire holds under 200,000 clones, with roughly nine tenths as singletons. This chain joins TRBV9 and TRBJ2-7; 7 bases agree with TRBD1. The sample in question was peripheral blood, obtained on day 0 of AZD1222 vaccination. The TCR sequence derives from an adult in good health. CDR3 in amino acids: CASSVAQGPNYEQYF. In DNA form, the CDR3 reads TGTGCCAGCAGCGTAGCACAGGGGCCGAACTACGAGCAGTACTTC.